Below are 7 T cell receptor beta chains sequenced from a single sample in a study of T cell responses to AZD1222 COVID-19 vaccine. Using immunoSEQ multiplex PCR, the repertoire was profiled, and TCRdb retains in-frame clones only, with some absent. The table shows approximately 43,000 clones, with approximately 88% occurring only once. Material: peripheral blood, obtained 28 days after the second AZD1222 dose. The receptors originated from an adult who received the AZD1222 COVID-19 vaccine.

The chain uses TRBV7-2 and TRBJ2-7; D perhaps matches TRBD1 (5 bases). Germline assignment: CDR1 SGHTA and CDR2 FQGNSA. This CDR3 has 14 residues. V shed 6 bases and J shed 0 bases, with 12 bases lying between them. As DNA, the CDR3 is TGTGCCAGCAGACCCCCAGGGTACTCCTACGAGCAGTACTTC. Its translation: CASRPPGYSYEQYF. The full variable domain, rest sourced from reference TRBV7-2 and TRBJ2-7, is GAGVSQSPSNKVTEKGKDVELRCDPISGHTALYWYRQSLGQGLEFLIYFQGNSAPDKSGLPSDRFSAERTGGSVSTLTIQRTQQEDSAVYLCASRPPGYSYEQYFGPGTRLTVT.

V usage is TRBV29-1 and J usage is TRBJ2-7; TRBD1 agrees at 7 bases. The CDR3 covers 12 residues. CDR1 is SQVTM and CDR2 is ANQGSEA in the germline V gene. Losses at the gene ends were 5 bases for V and 2 bases for J; bases not matched to a gene: 3. The CDR3 coding sequence is TGCAGCGTTAGGACAGGAGCCTACGAGCAGTACTTC. Amino acid sequence: CSVRTGAYEQYF.

The DNA of the CDR3 is TGTGCCAGCAGCGGTCTTAGCGGGAGGGCCACTGAGCAGTTCTTC. It codes for CASSGLSGRATEQFF. The rearrangement links TRBV7-3 to TRBJ2-1, with 11 positions matching TRBD2. Germline V gene sequence: CDR1 SGHTA, CDR2 FQGTGA. J gave up 9 bases and V 5 bases, and 9 bases lay outside the gene matches. The CDR3 consists of 15 residues.

In this sample, this clone turned up once. The V call is TRBV2, the J call TRBJ2-7, with a weak D call TRBD1 (6 bases). V lost 6 bases, J lost 3 bases, and 12 bases lay in between. The CDR3 consists of 13 residues. In germline, CDR1 is SNHLY, CDR2 FYNNEI. CDR3 DNA: TGTGCCAGCAGCGACGGACAGAACTACGAGCAGTACTTC. Translated: CASSDGQNYEQYF.

This chain links TRBV15 with TRBJ2-3, with 9 bases lining up with TRBD1. The CDR3 loop spans 16 amino acids. The V gene end was trimmed by 4 bases and the J gene end by 1 base; junction bases not matched to a gene: 6. Germline lookup yields CDR1 LNHNV and CDR2 YYDKDF (reference sequence). CDR3 DNA: TGTGCCACCAGCACCGGGACAGGGACCCGCACAGATACGCAGTATTTT. Translating it yields CATSTGTGTRTDTQYF.

This clone was seen only once. A junction boundary mismatches the germline segment, possibly from a read error. V and J are TRBV7-7 and TRBJ2-5, with D hard to call. The CDR3 spans 15 residues. CDR1 and CDR2 from the germline V gene are SSHAT and FNYEAQ (reference sequence). In nucleotides, the CDR3 is TGTGCTAGCAGCCATTCCTTGTCCTGGCAAGAGACCCAGTACTTC. It translates to CASSHSLSWQETQYF.

The chain has TRBV29-1 and TRBJ2-2; 10 bases are shared with TRBD2. The CDR3 has 15 residues. The V gene's germline CDR1 is SQVTM and CDR2 ANQGSEA. V lost 6 bases and J lost 7; bases outside the gene matches: 11. CDR3 in DNA: TGCAGCGTGCAAGCGCTAGCGGGAGCGATCGGGGAGCTGTTTTTT. The encoded protein is CSVQALAGAIGELFF.